This TCR beta chain appears in the sequencing data of a study of technical replicates of blood from several donors. The germline gives CDR1 SGHNT, CDR2 YYREEE (reference sequence). The CDR3 is made up of 17 amino acids. The V and J ends lost 5 bases and 7 bases, in that order; junction bases with no gene match: 18. Some clones are missing from TCRdb's copy, which holds only in-frame ones; the method was immunoSEQ multiplex PCR. The data show fewer than 90,000 clones, 89% seen once. The V gene is TRBV5-4, the J gene TRBJ1-2, with 9 nucleotides matching TRBD1. The sample was T cells isolated from PBMCs. The TCR sequence derives from a human donor in good health. The CDR3: CASRPRDRVAGWAGYTF. As DNA, the CDR3 is TGTGCCAGCAGACCCCGGGACAGGGTGGCTGGATGGGCTGGCTACACCTTC.